This TCR beta chain appears in the sequencing data of a study of PD-1 blockade in classical Hodgkin lymphoma. Study-level points and caveats: Reports indicated that newly diagnosed patients had lower baseline TCR diversity than healthy donors did.

As concerns this clone: Its specificity is unknown.

The CDR3 is made up of 14 amino acids. In germline, CDR1 is SGHDT, CDR2 YYEEEE. V was pared by 4 bases and J by 4 bases, with 3 bases of the junction left unmatched. Time point described: cycle 4 day 1 (C4D1), after less than 7 weeks of nivolumab. Every patient was affected by relapse after autologous stem cell transplantation, while exposure to brentuximab vedotin was not uniform. Libraries were prepared by immunoSEQ multiplex PCR; TCRdb keeps only in-frame clonotypes and omits some of them. The sample has fewer than 100,000 clones; roughly 91% are singletons. The source is a human donor with classical Hodgkin lymphoma. This rearrangement joins TRBV5-6 to TRBJ1-3; 9 bases match TRBD1. The sequenced sample was peripheral blood mononuclear cells (PBMCs), obtained before the fourth cycle of nivolumab. CDR3 nucleotides: TGTGCCAGCAGCACCGGGACAGGGGGAAACACCATATATTTT. This sequence encodes CASSTGTGGNTIYF.